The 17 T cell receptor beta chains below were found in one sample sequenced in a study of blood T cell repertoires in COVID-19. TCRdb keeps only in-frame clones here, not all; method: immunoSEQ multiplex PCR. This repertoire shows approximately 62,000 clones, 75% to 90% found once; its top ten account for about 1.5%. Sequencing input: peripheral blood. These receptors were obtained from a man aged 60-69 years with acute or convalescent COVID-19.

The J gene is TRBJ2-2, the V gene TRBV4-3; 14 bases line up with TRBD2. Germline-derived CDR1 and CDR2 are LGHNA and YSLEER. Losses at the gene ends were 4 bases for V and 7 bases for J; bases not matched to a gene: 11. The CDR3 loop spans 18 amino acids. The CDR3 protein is CASSRTGTSGRRFGELFF. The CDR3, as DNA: TGCGCCAGCAGCCGAACCGGGACTAGCGGGAGAAGGTTCGGGGAGCTGTTTTTT.

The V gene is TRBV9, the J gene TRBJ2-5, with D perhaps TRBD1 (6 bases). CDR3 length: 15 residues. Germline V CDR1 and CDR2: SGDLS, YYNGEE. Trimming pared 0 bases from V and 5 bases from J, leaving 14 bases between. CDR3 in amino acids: CASSVAGSRGETQYF. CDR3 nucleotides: TGTGCCAGCAGCGTAGCTGGATCTAGGGGGGAGACCCAGTACTTC.

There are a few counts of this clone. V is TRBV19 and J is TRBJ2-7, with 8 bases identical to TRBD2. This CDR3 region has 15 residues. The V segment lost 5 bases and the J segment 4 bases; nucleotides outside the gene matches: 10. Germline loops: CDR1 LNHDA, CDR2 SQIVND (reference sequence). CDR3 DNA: TGTGCCAGTAGTGTCCGTAGCGGGATGTGGTACGAGCAGTACTTC. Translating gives CASSVRSGMWYEQYF.

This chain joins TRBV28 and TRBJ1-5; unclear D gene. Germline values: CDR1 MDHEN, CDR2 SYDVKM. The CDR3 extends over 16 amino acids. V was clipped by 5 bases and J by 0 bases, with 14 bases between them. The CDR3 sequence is CASSRILANSNQPQHF. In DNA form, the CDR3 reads TGTGCCAGCAGTCGTATATTAGCGAATAGCAATCAGCCCCAGCATTTT.

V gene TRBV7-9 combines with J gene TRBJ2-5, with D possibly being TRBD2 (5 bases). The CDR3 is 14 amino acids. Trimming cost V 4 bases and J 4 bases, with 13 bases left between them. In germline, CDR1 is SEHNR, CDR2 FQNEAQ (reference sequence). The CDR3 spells CASSYEGGRETQYF. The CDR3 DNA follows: TGTGCCAGCAGCTACGAGGGTGGCAGAGAGACCCAGTACTTC.

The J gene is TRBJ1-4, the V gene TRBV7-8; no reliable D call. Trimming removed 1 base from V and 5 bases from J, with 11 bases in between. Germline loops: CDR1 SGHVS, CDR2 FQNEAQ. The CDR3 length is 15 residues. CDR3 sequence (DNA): TGTGCCAGCAGCTTAGGTCTGACAAAGAATGAAAAACTGTTTTTT. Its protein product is CASSLGLTKNEKLFF.

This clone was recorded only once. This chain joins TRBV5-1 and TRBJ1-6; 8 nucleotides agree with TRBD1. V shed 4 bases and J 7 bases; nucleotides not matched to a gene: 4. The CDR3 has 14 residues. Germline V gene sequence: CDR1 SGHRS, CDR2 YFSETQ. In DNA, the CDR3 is TGCGCCAGCAGCAGAGGACAGGGAAATTCACCCCTCCACTTT. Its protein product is CASSRGQGNSPLHF. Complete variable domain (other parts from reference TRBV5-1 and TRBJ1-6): KAGVTQTPRYLIKTRGQQVTLSCSPISGHRSVSWYQQTPGQGLQFLFEYFSETQRNKGNFPGRFSGRQFSNSRSEMNVSTLELGDSALYLCASSRGQGNSPLHFGNGTRLTVT.

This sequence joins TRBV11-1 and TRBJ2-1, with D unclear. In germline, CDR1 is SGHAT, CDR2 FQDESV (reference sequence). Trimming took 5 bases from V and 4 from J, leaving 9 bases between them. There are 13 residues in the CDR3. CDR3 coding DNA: TGTGCCAGCAGCCGCGACACGTACAATGAGCAGTTCTTC. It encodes CASSRDTYNEQFF.

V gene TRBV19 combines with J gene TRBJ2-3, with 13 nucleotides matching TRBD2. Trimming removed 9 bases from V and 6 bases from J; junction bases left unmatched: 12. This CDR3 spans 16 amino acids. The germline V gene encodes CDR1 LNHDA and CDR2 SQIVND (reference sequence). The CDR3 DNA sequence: TGTGCCAGCCGGACTAGCGGGAGATGGGCGACCGATACGCAGTATTTT. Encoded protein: CASRTSGRWATDTQYF.

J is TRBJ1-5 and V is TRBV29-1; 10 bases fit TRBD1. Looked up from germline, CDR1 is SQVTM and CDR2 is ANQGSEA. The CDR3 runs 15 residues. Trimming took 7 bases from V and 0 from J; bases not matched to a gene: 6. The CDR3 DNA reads TGCAGCGCCGGGACAGGGGCTAATAGCAATCAGCCCCAGCATTTT. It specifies CSAGTGANSNQPQHF.

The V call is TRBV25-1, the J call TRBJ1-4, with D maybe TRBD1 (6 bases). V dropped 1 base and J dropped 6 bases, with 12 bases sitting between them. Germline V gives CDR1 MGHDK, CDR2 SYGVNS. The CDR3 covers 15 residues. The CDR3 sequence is CASSELWAGDEKLFF. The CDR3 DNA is TGTGCCAGCAGTGAATTATGGGCAGGGGATGAAAAACTGTTTTTT.

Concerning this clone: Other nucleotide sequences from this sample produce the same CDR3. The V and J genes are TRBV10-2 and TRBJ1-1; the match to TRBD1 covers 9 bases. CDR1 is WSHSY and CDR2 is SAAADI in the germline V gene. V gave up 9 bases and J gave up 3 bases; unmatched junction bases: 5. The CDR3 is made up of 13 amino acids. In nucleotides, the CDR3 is TGCGCCAGTCACAGGGGGCCTGACACTGAAGCTTTCTTT. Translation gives CASHRGPDTEAFF.

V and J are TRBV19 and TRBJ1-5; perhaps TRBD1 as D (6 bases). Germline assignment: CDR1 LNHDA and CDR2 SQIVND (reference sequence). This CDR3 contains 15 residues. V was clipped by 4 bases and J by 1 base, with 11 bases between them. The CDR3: CASSTTGMSNQPQHF. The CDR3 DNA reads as TGTGCCAGTAGTACCACAGGGATGAGCAATCAGCCCCAGCATTTT.

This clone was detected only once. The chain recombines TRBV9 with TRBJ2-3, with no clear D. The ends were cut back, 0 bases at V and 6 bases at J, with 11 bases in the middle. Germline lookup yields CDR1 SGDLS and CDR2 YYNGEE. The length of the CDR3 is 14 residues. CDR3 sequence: CASSVGPPGDTQYF. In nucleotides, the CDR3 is TGTGCCAGCAGCGTAGGGCCACCCGGGGATACGCAGTATTTT.

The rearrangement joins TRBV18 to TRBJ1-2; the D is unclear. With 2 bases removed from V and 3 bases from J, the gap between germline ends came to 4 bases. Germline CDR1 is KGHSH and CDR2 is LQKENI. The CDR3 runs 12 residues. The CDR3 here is CASSPGHYGYTF. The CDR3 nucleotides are TGTGCCAGCTCACCAGGCCACTATGGCTACACCTTC.

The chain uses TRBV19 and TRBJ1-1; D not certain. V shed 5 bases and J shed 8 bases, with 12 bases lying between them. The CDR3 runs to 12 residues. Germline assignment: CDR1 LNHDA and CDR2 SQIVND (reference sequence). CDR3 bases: TGTGCCAGTAGTTCCCAGGCCGCGGAAGCTTTCTTT. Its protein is CASSSQAAEAFF.

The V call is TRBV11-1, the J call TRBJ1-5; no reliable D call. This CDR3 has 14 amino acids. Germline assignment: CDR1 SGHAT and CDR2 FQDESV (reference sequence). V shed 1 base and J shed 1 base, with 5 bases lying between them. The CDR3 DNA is TGTGCCAGCAGCTTAGGAGGGAGCAATCAGCCCCAGCATTTT. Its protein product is CASSLGGSNQPQHF.